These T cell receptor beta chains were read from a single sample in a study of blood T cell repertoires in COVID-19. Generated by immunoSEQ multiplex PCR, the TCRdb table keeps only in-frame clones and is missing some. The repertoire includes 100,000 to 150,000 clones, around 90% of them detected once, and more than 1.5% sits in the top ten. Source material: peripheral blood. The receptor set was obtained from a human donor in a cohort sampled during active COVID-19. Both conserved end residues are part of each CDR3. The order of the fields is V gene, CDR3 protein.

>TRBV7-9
CASRKVPAGVPDTQYF
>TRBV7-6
CASSNGNLYGYTF
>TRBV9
CASSYSGGSTDTQYF
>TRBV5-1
CASSPVPKERNIQYF
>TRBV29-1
CSAQPTGILADTQYF
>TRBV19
CASSIGLAGLQETQYF
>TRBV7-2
CASSPSASGSYNEQFF
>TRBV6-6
CASSPGGWGNTEAFF
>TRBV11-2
CASSPLRGANVLTF
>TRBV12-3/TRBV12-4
CASSLVGDGTQYF
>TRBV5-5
CASSPRVGNTGELFF
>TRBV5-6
CASSLVAGSYEQYF
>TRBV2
CASKLADQETQYF
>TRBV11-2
CASSFLSSYNEQFF
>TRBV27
CASSLQGLPLHF
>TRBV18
CASSPRTPGQGATGYTF
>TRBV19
CASSIRQNSYEQYF